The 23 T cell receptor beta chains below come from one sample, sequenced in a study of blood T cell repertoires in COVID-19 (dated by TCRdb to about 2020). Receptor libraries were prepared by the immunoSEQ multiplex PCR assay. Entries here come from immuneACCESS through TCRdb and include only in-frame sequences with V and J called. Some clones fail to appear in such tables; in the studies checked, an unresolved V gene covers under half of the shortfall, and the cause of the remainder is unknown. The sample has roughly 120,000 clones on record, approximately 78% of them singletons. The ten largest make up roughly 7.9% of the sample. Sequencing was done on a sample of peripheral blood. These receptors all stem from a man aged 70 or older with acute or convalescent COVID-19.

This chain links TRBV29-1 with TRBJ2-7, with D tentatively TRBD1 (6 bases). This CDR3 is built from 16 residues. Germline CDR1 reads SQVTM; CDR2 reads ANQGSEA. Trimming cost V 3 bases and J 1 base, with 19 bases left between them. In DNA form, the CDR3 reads TGCAGCGTTGAGCTGGTTGGGGGCAGTCAGTCCTACGAGCAGTACTTC. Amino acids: CSVELVGGSQSYEQYF.

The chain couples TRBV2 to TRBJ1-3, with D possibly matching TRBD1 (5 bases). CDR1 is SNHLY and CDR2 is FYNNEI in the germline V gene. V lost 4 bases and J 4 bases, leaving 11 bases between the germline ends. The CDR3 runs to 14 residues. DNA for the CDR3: TGTGCCAGCAGTGTACAGGCTCCCGGAAACACCATATATTTT. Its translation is CASSVQAPGNTIYF.

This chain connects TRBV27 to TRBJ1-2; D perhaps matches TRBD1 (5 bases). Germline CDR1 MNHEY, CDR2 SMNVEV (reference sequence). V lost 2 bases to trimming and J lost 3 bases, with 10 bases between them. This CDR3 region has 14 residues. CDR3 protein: CASSLRAGYYGYTF. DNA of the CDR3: TGTGCCAGCAGTTTACGGGCAGGGTACTATGGCTACACCTTC.

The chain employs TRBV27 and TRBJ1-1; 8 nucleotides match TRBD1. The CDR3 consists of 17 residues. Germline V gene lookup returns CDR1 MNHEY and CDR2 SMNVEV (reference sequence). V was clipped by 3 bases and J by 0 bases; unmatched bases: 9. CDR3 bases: TGTGCCAGCAGTTTCGGGGGCACAGGGGGGGTGAACACTGAAGCTTTCTTT. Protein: CASSFGGTGGVNTEAFF.

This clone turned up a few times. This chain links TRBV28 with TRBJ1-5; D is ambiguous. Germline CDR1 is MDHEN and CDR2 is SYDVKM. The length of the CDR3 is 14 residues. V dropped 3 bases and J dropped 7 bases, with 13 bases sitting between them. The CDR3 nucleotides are TGTGCCAGCAGTTTTGCGGGGTCCGGGCAGCCCCAGCATTTT. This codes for CASSFAGSGQPQHF.

The CDR3 nucleotides are TGCGCCAGCAGCCCCGGACAGGGTAGTAGGGTCGACACCATATATTTT. This sequence encodes CASSPGQGSRVDTIYF. The chain links TRBV5-1 to TRBJ1-3; 8 bases match TRBD1. J lost 8 bases, V lost 4 bases, and 14 bases had no gene match. The CDR3 sequence is 16 residues long. Germline V CDR1 and CDR2: SGHRS, YFSETQ.

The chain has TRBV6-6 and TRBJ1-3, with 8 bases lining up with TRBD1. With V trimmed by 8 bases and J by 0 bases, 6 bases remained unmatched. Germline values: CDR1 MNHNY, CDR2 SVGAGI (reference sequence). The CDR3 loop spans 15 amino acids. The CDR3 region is CASGTGTGSGNTIYF. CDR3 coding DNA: TGTGCCAGCGGTACCGGGACAGGCTCTGGAAACACCATATATTTT.

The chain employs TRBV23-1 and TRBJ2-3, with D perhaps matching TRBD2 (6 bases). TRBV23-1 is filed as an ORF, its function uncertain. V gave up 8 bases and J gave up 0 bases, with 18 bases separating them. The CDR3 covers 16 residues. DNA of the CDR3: TGCGCCAGCCCCCGGAGGGCCCCTACTAGCACAGATACGCAGTATTTT. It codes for CASPRRAPTSTDTQYF.

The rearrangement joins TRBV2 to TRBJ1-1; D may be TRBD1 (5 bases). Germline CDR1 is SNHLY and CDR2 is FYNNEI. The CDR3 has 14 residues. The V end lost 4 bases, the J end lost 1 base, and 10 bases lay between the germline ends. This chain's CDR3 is CASSGGSRNTEAFF. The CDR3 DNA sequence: TGTGCCAGCAGTGGGGGCAGCCGGAACACTGAAGCTTTCTTT.

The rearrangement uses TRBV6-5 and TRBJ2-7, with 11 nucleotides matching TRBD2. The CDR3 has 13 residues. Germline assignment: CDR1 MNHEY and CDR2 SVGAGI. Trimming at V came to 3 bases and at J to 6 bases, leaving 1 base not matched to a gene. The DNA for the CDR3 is TGTGCCAGCAGTTATGGACTAGCGGGCGAGCAGTACTTC. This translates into CASSYGLAGEQYF.

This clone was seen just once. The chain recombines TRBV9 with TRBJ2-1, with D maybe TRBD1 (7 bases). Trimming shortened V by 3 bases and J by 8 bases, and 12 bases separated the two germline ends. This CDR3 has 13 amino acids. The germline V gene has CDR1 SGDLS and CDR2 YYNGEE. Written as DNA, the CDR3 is TGTGCCAGCAGCGCTTCAGGGGGGTATGAGCAGTTCTTC. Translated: CASSASGGYEQFF. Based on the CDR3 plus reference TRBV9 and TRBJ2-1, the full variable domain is DSGVTQTPKHLITATGQRVTLRCSPRSGDLSVYWYQQSLDQGLQFLIQYYNGEERAKGNILERFSAQQFPDLHSELNLSSLELGDSALYFCASSASGGYEQFFGPGTRLTVL.

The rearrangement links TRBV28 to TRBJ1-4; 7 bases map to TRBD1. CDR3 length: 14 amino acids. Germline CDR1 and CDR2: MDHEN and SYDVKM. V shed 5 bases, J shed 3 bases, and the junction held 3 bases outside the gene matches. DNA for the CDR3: TGTGCCAGCAGTGCAGGGGGACCTAATGAAAAACTGTTTTTT. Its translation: CASSAGGPNEKLFF.

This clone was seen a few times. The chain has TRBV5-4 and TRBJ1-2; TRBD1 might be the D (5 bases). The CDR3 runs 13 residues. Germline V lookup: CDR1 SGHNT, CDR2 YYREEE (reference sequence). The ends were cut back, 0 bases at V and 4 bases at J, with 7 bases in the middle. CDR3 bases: TGTGCCAGCAGCTTGGGGGGCGGCTATGGCTACACCTTC. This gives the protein CASSLGGGYGYTF.

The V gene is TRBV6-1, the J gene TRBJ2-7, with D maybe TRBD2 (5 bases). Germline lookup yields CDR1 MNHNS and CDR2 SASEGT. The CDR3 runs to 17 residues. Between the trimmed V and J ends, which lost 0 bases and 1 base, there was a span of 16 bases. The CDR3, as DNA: TGTGCCAGCAGTGAAGCGTACCGGTCCGGGATTTCCTACGAGCAGTACTTC. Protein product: CASSEAYRSGISYEQYF.

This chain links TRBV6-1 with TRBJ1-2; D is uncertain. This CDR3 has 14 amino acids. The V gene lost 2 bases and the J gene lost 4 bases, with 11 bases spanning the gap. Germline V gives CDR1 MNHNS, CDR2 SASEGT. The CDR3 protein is CASSESGPTYGYTF. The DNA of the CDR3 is TGTGCCAGCAGTGAAAGCGGACCCACCTATGGCTACACCTTC.

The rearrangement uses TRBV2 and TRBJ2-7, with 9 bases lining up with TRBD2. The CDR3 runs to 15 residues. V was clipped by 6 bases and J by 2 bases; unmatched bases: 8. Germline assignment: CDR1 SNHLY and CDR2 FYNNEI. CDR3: CASRKTSGEAYEQYF. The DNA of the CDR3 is TGTGCCAGCAGGAAGACTAGCGGAGAGGCCTACGAGCAGTACTTC.

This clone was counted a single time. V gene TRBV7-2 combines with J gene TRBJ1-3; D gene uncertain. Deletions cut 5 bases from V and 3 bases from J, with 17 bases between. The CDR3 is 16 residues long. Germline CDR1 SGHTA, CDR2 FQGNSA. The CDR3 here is CASSPRRGRIGNTIYF. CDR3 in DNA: TGTGCCAGCAGCCCCCGCCGCGGGAGGATTGGAAACACCATATATTTT.

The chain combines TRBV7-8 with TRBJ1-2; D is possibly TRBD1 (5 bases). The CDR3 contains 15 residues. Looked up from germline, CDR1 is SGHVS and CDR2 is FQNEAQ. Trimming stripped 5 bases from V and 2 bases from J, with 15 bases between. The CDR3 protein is CASSAPGRENYGYTF. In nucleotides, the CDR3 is TGTGCCAGCAGCGCCCCAGGGCGCGAGAACTATGGCTACACCTTC.

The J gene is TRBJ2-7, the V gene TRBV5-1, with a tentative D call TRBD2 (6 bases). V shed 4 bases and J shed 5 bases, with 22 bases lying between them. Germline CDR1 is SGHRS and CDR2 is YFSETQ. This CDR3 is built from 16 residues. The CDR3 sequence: CASSNRGTASPNEQYF. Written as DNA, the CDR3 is TGCGCCAGCAGCAATCGCGGGACGGCCTCTCCTAACGAGCAGTACTTC.

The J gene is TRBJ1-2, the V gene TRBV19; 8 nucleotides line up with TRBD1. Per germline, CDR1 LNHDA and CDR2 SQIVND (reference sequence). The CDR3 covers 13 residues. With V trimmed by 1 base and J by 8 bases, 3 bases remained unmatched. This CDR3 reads CASSIVGQGGYTF. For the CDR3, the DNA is TGTGCCAGTAGTATAGTCGGACAGGGAGGCTACACCTTC.

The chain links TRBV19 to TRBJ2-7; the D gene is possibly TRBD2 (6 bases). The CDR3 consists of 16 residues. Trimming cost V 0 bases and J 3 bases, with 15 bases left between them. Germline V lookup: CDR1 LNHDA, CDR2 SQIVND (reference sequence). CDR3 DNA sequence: TGTGCCAGTAGTATAGAGGTAGGAGGGGACCGCTACGAGCAGTACTTC. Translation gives CASSIEVGGDRYEQYF.

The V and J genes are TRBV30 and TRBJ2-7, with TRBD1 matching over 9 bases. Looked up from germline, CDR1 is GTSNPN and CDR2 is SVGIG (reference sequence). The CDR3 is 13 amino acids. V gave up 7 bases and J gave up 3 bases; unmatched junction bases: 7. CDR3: CALTDRGGYEQYF. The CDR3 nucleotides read TGTGCCTTAACAGACAGGGGGGGCTACGAGCAGTACTTC.

CDR3 loop: CASSRRGGADFAFF. CDR3 DNA: TGTGCCAGCAGTCGAAGGGGGGGCGCGGATTTCGCTTTCTTT. The V gene is TRBV28, the J gene TRBJ1-1; D possibly corresponds to TRBD1 (6 bases). CDR3 length: 14 amino acids. In germline, CDR1 is MDHEN, CDR2 SYDVKM. With 5 bases removed from V and 11 bases from J, the gap between germline ends came to 21 bases.